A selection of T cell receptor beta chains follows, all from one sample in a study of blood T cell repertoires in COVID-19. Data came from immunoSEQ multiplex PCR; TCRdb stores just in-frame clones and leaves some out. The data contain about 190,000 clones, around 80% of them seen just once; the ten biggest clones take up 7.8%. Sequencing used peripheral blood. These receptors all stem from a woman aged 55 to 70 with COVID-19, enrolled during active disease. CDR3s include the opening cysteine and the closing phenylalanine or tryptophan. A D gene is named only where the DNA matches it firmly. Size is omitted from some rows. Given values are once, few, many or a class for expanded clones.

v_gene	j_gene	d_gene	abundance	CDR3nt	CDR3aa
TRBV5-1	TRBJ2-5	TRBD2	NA	TGCGCCAGCAGCTTCACACCCAGGGCTAGCGGGGGGTTCCAAGAGACCCAGTACTTC	CASSFTPRASGGFQETQYF
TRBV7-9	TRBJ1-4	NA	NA	TGTGCCAGCAGCTCTACTCTCCAGGGAAACGATGAAAAACTGTTTTTT	CASSSTLQGNDEKLFF
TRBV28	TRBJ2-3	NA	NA	TGTGCCAGCAGGCTGGACTTGGCGGGGTTCACAGATACGCAGTATTTT	CASRLDLAGFTDTQYF
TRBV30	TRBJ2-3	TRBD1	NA	TGTGCCTGGAGTGCCTCAGGGGGCGTCACAGATACGCAGTATTTT	CAWSASGGVTDTQYF
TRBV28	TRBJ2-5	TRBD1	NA	TGTGCCAGCAGCGTAGGAACCGGGACAGGGGGCTTTTTCGAGGAGACCCAGTACTTC	CASSVGTGTGGFFEETQYF
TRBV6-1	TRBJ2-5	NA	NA	TGTGCCAGCAGTGAAACAGGGCGTAAGGAGACCCAGTACTTC	CASSETGRKETQYF
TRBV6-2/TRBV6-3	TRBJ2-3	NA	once	TGTGCCAGCAGTTTGCAGACTAGGGGAACGCAGTATTTT	CASSLQTRGTQYF
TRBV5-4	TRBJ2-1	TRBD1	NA	TGTGCCAGCAGCTTGGATGTCGGGACAGCTTCCTACAATGAGCAGTTCTTC	CASSLDVGTASYNEQFF
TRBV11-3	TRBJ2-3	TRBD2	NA	TGTGCCAGCAGCTTAGGTACTAGCGGGTATAGCACAGATACGCAGTATTTT	CASSLGTSGYSTDTQYF
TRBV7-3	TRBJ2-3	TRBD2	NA	TGTGCCAGCAGCTATAGCGGGGGGGCCTCAGATACGCAGTATTTT	CASSYSGGASDTQYF